This T cell receptor beta chain was sequenced in a study of OX40 agonist ivuxolimab in advanced cancers. About the study: Ivuxolimab is a fully human IgG2 antibody that activates OX40 (CD134). Allowance was made for prior anti-PD-1, anti-PD-L1 or anti-CTLA-4 therapy, and 35% to 40% had some.

Researchers took blood at baseline, on cycle 4 day 1, and on cycle 7 day 1. To note about this clone: Its specificity is unknown.

Findings and caveats of the study: Expanded clones tended on average to be more numerous among CD8+ T cells than CD4+.

TCRdb's table, derived via immunoSEQ multiplex PCR, lists solely in-frame clones and lacks some. This table has 55,000 to 85,000 clones, about 90% appearing once. The clonotype comes from an adult with an advanced solid tumor such as melanoma, head and neck, liver or kidney cancer. The material sequenced was CD4+ or CD8+ T cells sorted from blood, taken in a trial of the OX40 agonist ivuxolimab.

This CDR3 reads CASSNRTRFTDTQYF. The CDR3 DNA reads TGTGCCAGCAGCAATAGGACTAGGTTCACAGATACGCAGTATTTT. This rearrangement joins TRBV7-3 to TRBJ2-3, with 7 bases identical to TRBD2. The CDR3 is 15 residues long. From germline, CDR1 is SGHTA and CDR2 FQGTGA. V was pared by 5 bases and J by 2 bases, with 7 bases of the junction left unmatched.